This T cell receptor beta chain was captured by sequencing in a study of lymphopenia after photon versus proton radiotherapy. The length of the CDR3 is 16 residues. Germline CDR1 reads LGHNA; CDR2 reads YNFKEQ. V trimming: 0 bases; J trimming: 5 bases; junction bases outside the gene matches: 5. The repertoire was sequenced with immunoSEQ multiplex PCR; TCRdb's copy has only in-frame clones and lacks some. The sample carries 16,000 or so clones, around 85% recorded once. The J gene is TRBJ2-5, the V gene TRBV4-2, with 11 bases matching TRBD2. Material: peripheral blood, obtained from a patient treated with proton-based radiotherapy. This receptor was obtained from a woman in her sixties with cholangiocarcinoma. Some clones in this sample may be carry-over from other donors' samples. CDR3 sequence reads: CASSQDPTSGAETQYF. Here the CDR3 DNA reads TGTGCCAGCAGCCAAGATCCGACTAGCGGGGCGGAGACCCAGTACTTC.